This T cell receptor beta chain came from a study of blood T cell repertoires in COVID-19. Study-level background: From the United States, Italy and Spain came samples of acute and convalescent COVID-19.

The data were produced by immunoSEQ multiplex PCR, yet TCRdb's version contains in-frame clones alone and is incomplete. The data contain 64,000 or so clones, 80% to 90% of them singletons. The CDR3 contains 13 residues. V gave up 4 bases and J gave up 4 bases, with 7 bases separating them. Germline V gene data show CDR1 as WNHNN and CDR2 as SYGVQD (reference sequence). The specimen was peripheral blood. This TCR derives from a man in his forties with acute or convalescent COVID-19. The chain uses TRBV10-1 and TRBJ2-2; the D is unclear. The CDR3 here is CASSAGGTGELFF. As DNA, the CDR3 is TGCGCCAGCAGTGCCGGCGGCACCGGGGAGCTGTTTTTT.